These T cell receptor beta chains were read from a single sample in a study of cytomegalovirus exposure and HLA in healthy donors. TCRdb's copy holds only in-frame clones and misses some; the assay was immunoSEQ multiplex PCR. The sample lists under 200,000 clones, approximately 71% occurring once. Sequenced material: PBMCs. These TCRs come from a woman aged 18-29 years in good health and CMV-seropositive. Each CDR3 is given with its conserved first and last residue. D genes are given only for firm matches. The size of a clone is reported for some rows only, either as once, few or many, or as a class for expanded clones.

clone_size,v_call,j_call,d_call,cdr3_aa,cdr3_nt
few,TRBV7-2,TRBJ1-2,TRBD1,CASSLKGDRNYGYTF,TGTGCCAGCAGCTTAAAAGGGGACAGAAACTATGGCTACACCTTC
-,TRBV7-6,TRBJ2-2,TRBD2,CASSLGTSGRNGELFF,TGTGCCAGCAGCCTCGGGACTAGCGGGAGAAACGGGGAGCTGTTTTTT
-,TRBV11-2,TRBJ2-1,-,CASSLAGSHNEQFF,TGTGCCAGCAGCTTAGCTGGCTCTCACAATGAGCAGTTCTTC
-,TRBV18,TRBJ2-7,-,CASSLGQGGGYEQYF,TGTGCCAGCTCACTTGGACAGGGAGGGGGCTACGAGCAGTACTTC
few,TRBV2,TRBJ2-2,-,CASSTPGELFF,TGTGCCAGTTCCACTCCCGGGGAGCTGTTTTTT
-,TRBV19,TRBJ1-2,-,CASSPYPTNYGYTF,TGTGCCAGTAGTCCCTATCCTACTAACTATGGCTACACCTTC
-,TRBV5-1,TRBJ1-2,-,CASSLVYRDGYTF,TGCGCCAGCAGCTTGGTATACAGAGATGGCTACACCTTC
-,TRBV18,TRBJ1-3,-,CASSPTGSSGAGNTIYF,TGTGCCAGCTCACCAACGGGCTCTTCGGGGGCTGGAAACACCATATATTTT
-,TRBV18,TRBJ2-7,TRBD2,CASSRSGSVAGWEQYF,TGTGCCAGCTCACGAAGCGGGAGTGTCGCGGGTTGGGAGCAGTACTTC
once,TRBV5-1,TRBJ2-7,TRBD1,CASSWDRYYEQYF,TGCGCCAGCAGCTGGGACAGGTACTACGAGCAGTACTTC
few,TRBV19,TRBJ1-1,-,CASSFRGPATEAFF,TGTGCCAGTAGTTTCAGGGGACCGGCCACTGAAGCTTTCTTT
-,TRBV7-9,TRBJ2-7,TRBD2,CASSRSGVGYEQYF,TGTGCCAGCAGTCGTAGCGGGGTGGGCTACGAGCAGTACTTC
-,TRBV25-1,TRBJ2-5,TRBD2,CASMGGRVRETQYF,TGTGCCAGCATGGGGGGGAGGGTGAGAGAGACCCAGTACTTC
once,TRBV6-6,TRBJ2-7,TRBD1,CASSYPGQGSSYEQYF,TGTGCCAGCAGTTACCCGGGACAGGGGAGCTCCTACGAGCAGTACTTC
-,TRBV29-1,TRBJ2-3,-,CSAQGRTDTQYF,TGCAGCGCCCAGGGTCGGACAGATACGCAGTATTTT
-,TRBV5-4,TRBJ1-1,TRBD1,CASSSWTGMNTEAFF,TGTGCCAGCAGCTCATGGACAGGGATGAACACTGAAGCTTTCTTT
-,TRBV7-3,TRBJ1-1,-,CASSLIGDTEAFF,TGTGCCAGCAGCTTAATAGGGGACACTGAAGCTTTCTTT
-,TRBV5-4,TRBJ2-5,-,CASSLGAPGNKETQYF,TGTGCCAGCAGCTTGGGGGCCCCAGGCAACAAAGAGACCCAGTACTTC
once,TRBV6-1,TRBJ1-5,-,CASKGTTNQPQHF,TGTGCCAGCAAGGGGACAACGAATCAGCCCCAGCATTTT
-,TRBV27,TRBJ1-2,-,CASSTRQEHGYTF,TGTGCCAGCAGTACAAGGCAGGAACATGGCTACACCTTC
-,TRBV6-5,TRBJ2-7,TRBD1,CASGDRGIFGEQYF,TGTGCCAGTGGGGACAGGGGGATTTTCGGCGAGCAGTACTTC
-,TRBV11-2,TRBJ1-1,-,CASSTRRRGNTEAFF,TGTGCCAGCAGCACCCGCAGGAGGGGTAACACTGAAGCTTTCTTT
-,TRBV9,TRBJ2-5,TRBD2,CASSVGLAGETQYF,TGTGCCAGCAGCGTAGGGCTAGCGGGAGAGACCCAGTACTTC
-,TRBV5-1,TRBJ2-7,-,CASSLPGMFDEQYF,TGCGCCAGCAGCTTGCCAGGAATGTTCGACGAGCAGTACTTC
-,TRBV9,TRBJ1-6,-,CASTEGAFNSPLHF,TGTGCCAGCACCGAGGGAGCATTTAATTCACCCCTCCACTTT
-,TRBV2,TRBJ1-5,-,CASGGRGYQPQHF,TGTGCCAGCGGCGGGAGGGGTTATCAGCCCCAGCATTTT
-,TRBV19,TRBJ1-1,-,CASSILPNTEAFF,TGTGCCAGTAGTATCCTCCCGAACACTGAAGCTTTCTTT
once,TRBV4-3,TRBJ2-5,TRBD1,CASSQDLRTGDFEETQYF,TGCGCCAGCAGCCAAGATTTGAGGACAGGGGACTTTGAAGAGACCCAGTACTTC
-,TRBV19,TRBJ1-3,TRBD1,CASSQGANSGNTIYF,TGTGCCAGTAGTCAGGGGGCTAACTCTGGAAACACCATATATTTT